This T cell receptor (beta chain) comes out of a study of siplizumab effects on memory and regulatory T cells. General study results and limits: Both greater diversity than memory cells and a major contribution to the alloresponse seemed to characterize naive T cells. Proliferating siplizumab-culture Tregs lacked confirmation of suppressive function.

This clone was seen once. Its antigen is not known. This CDR3 comprises 15 residues. The germline V gene encodes CDR1 LNHDA and CDR2 SQIVND (reference sequence). Trimming left V 6 bases short and J 2 bases short, with 16 bases between. Using immunoSEQ multiplex PCR, the repertoire was profiled, and TCRdb retains in-frame clones only, with some absent. The sample lists tens of thousands of clones, 88% occurring once. The source of this sequence is a human donor in good health. The genes are TRBV19 and TRBJ2-5; D possibly matches TRBD1 or TRBD2 (5 bases each). The sequencing sample was made of Tregs sorted from blood. The CDR3 region is CASSTRGEWQETQYF. The CDR3 bases are TGTGCCAGTAGCACAAGGGGAGAGTGGCAAGAGACCCAGTACTTC.